Each of the 10 T cell receptor beta chains below was sequenced from the same sample in a study of T-cell reconstitution after alpha-beta-depleted transplantation in children. As it was prepared, the TCRbeta library received unique molecular identifiers. Each CDR3 protein is one row after TCRdb ran MiXCR on the PCR reads. The sample consists of some 500,000 distinct CDR3 sequences, around 18% of them appearing once. The source was PBMCs from the stem cell graft donor, collected from the stem cell graft. These TCRs come from a human donor who donated a stem cell graft to a child with acute lymphoblastic leukemia.

The J gene is TRBJ2-1, the V gene TRBV11-2, with 8 bases matching TRBD2. This CDR3 is 17 amino acids long. Germline CDR1 reads SGHAT; CDR2 reads FQNNGV. Germline trimming cut 5 bases from V and 4 bases from J; bases unmatched to any gene: 13. In DNA form, the CDR3 reads TGTGCCAGCAGCCCCTCGCCCGCTAGCGGGTTTTACAATGAGCAGTTCTTC. The encoded protein is CASSPSPASGFYNEQFF.

The V call is TRBV20-1, the J call TRBJ2-1, with 8 bases lining up with TRBD2. The CDR3 is made up of 16 amino acids. In germline, CDR1 is DFQATT, CDR2 SNEGSKA (reference sequence). The J segment lost 5 bases and the V segment lost 2 bases, leaving 11 bases of the junction unmatched. This CDR3 is CSARKWARRGDNEQFF. CDR3 nucleotide sequence: TGCAGTGCTAGAAAGTGGGCGCGGCGGGGGGACAATGAGCAGTTCTTC.

The V call is TRBV7-6, the J call TRBJ2-2; 8 nucleotides agree with TRBD1. Trimming cost V 8 bases and J 4 bases; bases outside gene matches: 9. Germline-derived CDR1 and CDR2 are SGHVS and FNYEAQ. The CDR3 is 15 amino acids. The CDR3 region has the DNA TGTGCCAGCGAAGGTTCGCAGGGGGCCACCGGGGAGCTGTTTTTT. It encodes CASEGSQGATGELFF.

This clonotype was seen a few times. This rearrangement joins TRBV5-1 to TRBJ2-1; D not resolved. Germline values: CDR1 SGHRS, CDR2 YFSETQ. This CDR3 region has 16 residues. V was pared by 0 bases and J by 0 bases, with 10 bases between. In DNA, the CDR3 is TGCGCCAGCAGCTTGGGACTGTCGAGCTCCTACAATGAGCAGTTCTTC. Translating it yields CASSLGLSSSYNEQFF.

The chain has TRBV24-1 and TRBJ2-2; 8 bases are a match to TRBD1. Germline loops: CDR1 KGHDR, CDR2 SFDVKD. The CDR3 contains 16 residues. The trim removed 6 bases at V and 1 base at J, leaving 6 bases unmatched. CDR3 coding DNA: TGTGCCACCAGTTTAAGTGGACAGGGGAACACCGGGGAGCTGTTTTTT. Its translation is CATSLSGQGNTGELFF.

The rearrangement links TRBV14 to TRBJ2-1; a weak D match, TRBD2 (5 bases). CDR1 and CDR2 (germline): SGHDN, FVKESK. CDR3 size: 16 residues. Trimming removed 4 bases from V and 2 bases from J, with 15 bases in between. The CDR3 DNA is TGTGCCAGCAGCCCATTAGGCCTAGCAACCTACAATGAGCAGTTCTTC. It encodes CASSPLGLATYNEQFF.

J is TRBJ2-2 and V is TRBV9; D is uncertain. The germline V and J ends were trimmed by 0 bases and 6 bases, with 15 bases remaining between them. CDR1 and CDR2 (germline): SGDLS, YYNGEE. This CDR3 comprises 16 residues. The CDR3 bases are TGTGCCAGCAGCGTAGCTGGGCAGCTAGAGCCCGGGGAGCTGTTTTTT. Its protein product is CASSVAGQLEPGELFF.

This clonotype was counted between two and nine times. The CDR3 reads CASSWGASPPTYEQYF. CDR3 DNA sequence: TGTGCCAGCAGTTGGGGGGCCTCACCGCCAACATACGAGCAGTACTTC. This chain connects TRBV27 to TRBJ2-7; the D gene could be TRBD1 or TRBD2 (6 bases each). CDR1 MNHEY and CDR2 SMNVEV come from the germline V gene (reference sequence). V lost 4 bases to trimming and J lost 4 bases, with 20 bases between them. This CDR3 is built from 16 residues.

The rearrangement joins TRBV20-1 to TRBJ2-2; TRBD1 is a possible D gene (6 bases). This CDR3 is 15 amino acids long. Trimming removed 4 bases from V and 4 bases from J, with 16 bases in between. Germline assignment: CDR1 DFQATT and CDR2 SNEGSKA (reference sequence). CDR3 sequence reads: CSAKETRGSTGELFF. The CDR3 DNA is TGCAGTGCTAAGGAGACCAGGGGTTCCACCGGGGAGCTGTTTTTT.

This clonotype was counted only a few times. V and J are TRBV5-1 and TRBJ1-3; D ambiguous. Trimming removed 5 bases from V and 6 bases from J, with 15 bases in between. Germline loops: CDR1 SGHRS, CDR2 YFSETQ. This CDR3 spans 14 amino acids. The chain's CDR3 is CASSHRESENTIYF. In nucleotides, the CDR3 is TGCGCCAGCAGTCATCGGGAGAGCGAAAACACCATATATTTT.